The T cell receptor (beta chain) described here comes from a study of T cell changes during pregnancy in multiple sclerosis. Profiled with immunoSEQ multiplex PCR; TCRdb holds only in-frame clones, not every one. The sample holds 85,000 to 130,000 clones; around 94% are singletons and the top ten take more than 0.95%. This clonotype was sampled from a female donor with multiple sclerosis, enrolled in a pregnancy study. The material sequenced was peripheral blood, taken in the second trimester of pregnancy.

The CDR3 loop is CASSYQTSGRSHEQYF. The DNA of the CDR3 is TGCGCCAGCAGCTACCAGACTAGCGGGAGATCCCACGAGCAGTACTTC. The rearrangement uses TRBV5-1 and TRBJ2-7; the match to TRBD2 covers 12 bases. Germline assignment: CDR1 SGHRS and CDR2 YFSETQ. The CDR3 extends over 16 amino acids. The V segment lost 3 bases and the J segment 5 bases; nucleotides outside the gene matches: 9.